These 25 T cell receptor beta chains share one sample of origin, sequenced in a study of T cell responses to AZD1222 COVID-19 vaccine. This table comes from immunoSEQ multiplex PCR, and its TCRdb copy is limited to in-frame clones, with some not included. The table lists more than 95,000 clones, 70% to 90% of them singletons, with over 7.5% in the top ten. Material: peripheral blood, obtained on day 0 of AZD1222 vaccination. The receptors were sampled from an adult in good health.

Note on this clone: One end of the junction varies from germline; a read error may be responsible. V is TRBV5-1 and J is TRBJ1-2; a possible D gene is TRBD1 (5 bases). Germline CDR1 and CDR2: SGHRS and YFSETQ. The length of the CDR3 is 13 residues. The CDR3 sequence: CASSDRQNYGYTF. DNA of the CDR3: TGCGCCAGCAGTGATCGACAGAACTATGGCTACACCTTT.

The J gene is TRBJ1-1, the V gene TRBV2; 7 bases are a match to TRBD1. Germline V gives CDR1 SNHLY, CDR2 FYNNEI. The trim removed 2 bases at V and 1 base at J, leaving 4 bases unmatched. This CDR3 is 15 amino acids long. DNA for the CDR3: TGTGCCAGCAGTGAAAGGGGACAGCCGAACACTGAAGCTTTCTTT. The encoded protein is CASSERGQPNTEAFF.

The genes are TRBV6-1 and TRBJ1-5, with 9 bases that match TRBD1. Germline V gene data show CDR1 as MNHNS and CDR2 as SASEGT. The CDR3 covers 15 residues. V was clipped by 0 bases and J by 4 bases; unmatched bases: 1. DNA of the CDR3: TGTGCCAGCAGTGAAGCGGGGACAGGGAATCAGCCCCAGCATTTT. Amino acids: CASSEAGTGNQPQHF.

V is TRBV2 and J is TRBJ2-3; no firm D call. V was trimmed by 3 bases and J by 6 bases, leaving 13 bases between them. Germline CDR1 reads SNHLY; CDR2 reads FYNNEI. The CDR3 runs 14 residues. The CDR3 loop reads CASSDPGAADTQYF. DNA of the CDR3: TGTGCCAGCAGTGACCCGGGTGCGGCGGATACGCAGTATTTT. The full variable domain, in which reference TRBV2 and TRBJ2-3 provide the parts outside the CDR3, is EPEVTQTPSHQVTQMGQEVILRCVPISNHLYFYWYRQILGQKVEFLVSFYNNEISEKSEIFDDQFSVERPDGSNFTLKIRSTKLEDSAMYFCASSDPGAADTQYFGPGTRLTVL.

This clone was recorded only once. V and J are TRBV6-5 and TRBJ1-5; 12 nucleotides line up with TRBD1. In germline, CDR1 is MNHEY, CDR2 SVGAGI. The junction had 10 bases not matched to a gene; V was cut back by 6 bases and J by 10 bases. The CDR3 totals 15 residues. The CDR3 protein is CASSPRDRGRVPQHF. CDR3 nucleotides: TGTGCCAGCAGCCCCCGGGACAGGGGGCGCGTCCCCCAGCATTTT.

The V call is TRBV4-3, the J call TRBJ2-2, with 7 nucleotides matching TRBD1. Unmatched junction bases numbered 13, after V lost 1 base and J lost 8 bases. This CDR3 is built from 17 residues. Germline loops: CDR1 LGHNA, CDR2 YSLEER. CDR3: CASSQGLLRQGYGELFF. The DNA of the CDR3 is TGCGCCAGCAGCCAAGGTCTTTTGCGACAGGGATATGGGGAGCTGTTTTTT.

The chain couples TRBV2 to TRBJ1-4, with D tentatively TRBD1 (5 bases). Germline-derived CDR1 and CDR2 are SNHLY and FYNNEI. This CDR3 spans 15 amino acids. V was shortened by 3 bases and J by 5 bases, with 13 bases between the two germline ends. CDR3 sequence (DNA): TGTGCCAGCAGTGATGTGGGGGTGATGAATGAAAAACTGTTTTTT. This encodes CASSDVGVMNEKLFF. The whole variable domain, remainder taken from reference TRBV2 and TRBJ1-4, is EPEVTQTPSHQVTQMGQEVILRCVPISNHLYFYWYRQILGQKVEFLVSFYNNEISEKSEIFDDQFSVERPDGSNFTLKIRSTKLEDSAMYFCASSDVGVMNEKLFFGSGTQLSVL.

This chain connects TRBV7-6 to TRBJ2-2, with 10 nucleotides matching TRBD2. Trimming took 6 bases from V and 0 from J; bases not matched to a gene: 4. Germline V gene lookup returns CDR1 SGHVS and CDR2 FNYEAQ. The CDR3 is 16 amino acids. This CDR3 reads CASRFTSGTNTGELFF. The CDR3 nucleotides read TGTGCCAGCAGATTTACTAGCGGGACGAACACCGGGGAGCTGTTTTTT. The full variable domain, with the rest looked up from reference TRBV7-6 and TRBJ2-2, is GAGVSQSPRYKVTKRGQDVALRCDPISGHVSLYWYRQALGQGPEFLTYFNYEAQQDKSGLPNDRFSAERPEGSISTLTIQRTEQRDSAMYRCASRFTSGTNTGELFFGEGSRLTVL.

This clone is classed as medium-sized (0.01 to 0.1%). The chain uses TRBV18 and TRBJ2-7; TRBD1 matches 7 bases. CDR3 length: 16 residues. J gave up 7 bases and V 0 bases, and 12 bases lay outside the gene matches. Germline assignment: CDR1 KGHSH and CDR2 LQKENI. The chain's CDR3 is CASSPPGTAMSREQYF. DNA of the CDR3: TGTGCCAGCTCACCACCGGGGACAGCGATGAGTAGGGAGCAGTACTTC.

This clone came up a few times. V usage is TRBV28 and J usage is TRBJ2-3, with a possible D match to TRBD1 (5 bases). Germline V gene data show CDR1 as MDHEN and CDR2 as SYDVKM. This CDR3 comprises 15 residues. V lost 2 bases, J lost 1 base, and 10 bases lay in between. The CDR3 DNA sequence: TGTGCCAGCAGTTTAGCAGGGTATGGCACAGATACGCAGTATTTT. It encodes CASSLAGYGTDTQYF. Full variable domain (remainder filled in from reference TRBV28 and TRBJ2-3): DVKVTQSSRYLVKRTGEKVFLECVQDMDHENMFWYRQDPGLGLRLIYFSYDVKMKEKGDIPEGYSVSREKKERFSLILESASTNQTSMYLCASSLAGYGTDTQYFGPGTRLTVL.

Of note for this clone: Other DNA variants within this sample encode the same CDR3. CDR3: CASSFTGTGNTIYF. The DNA of the CDR3 is TGTGCCAGCAGCTTCACAGGGACTGGAAACACCATATATTTT. This rearrangement joins TRBV7-9 to TRBJ1-3; a weak D match, TRBD1 (6 bases). The CDR3 contains 14 residues. The germline V and J ends were trimmed by 3 bases and 2 bases, with 8 bases remaining between them. From germline, CDR1 is SEHNR and CDR2 FQNEAQ (reference sequence).

The V call is TRBV19, the J call TRBJ2-7; 7 bases align to TRBD1. The CDR3 spans 15 residues. Trimming cost V 4 bases and J 4 bases; bases outside gene matches: 10. Per germline, CDR1 LNHDA and CDR2 SQIVND (reference sequence). The CDR3 nucleotides read TGTGCCAGTAGTACCACCAGACAGGGATGGTACGAGCAGTACTTC. This gives the protein CASSTTRQGWYEQYF.

The gene calls are TRBV28 and TRBJ1-2, with D maybe TRBD1 (6 bases). The CDR3 covers 14 residues. V shed 6 bases and J shed 4 bases, with 15 bases lying between them. Germline V gives CDR1 MDHEN, CDR2 SYDVKM. Written as DNA, the CDR3 is TGTGCCAGCAGACGGGGGCAGGGGCGCTATGGCTACACCTTC. It yields the protein CASRRGQGRYGYTF.

This chain's CDR3 is CASRPGVSSEQYF. The DNA of the CDR3 is TGTGCCAGCAGACCAGGGGTGAGTAGCGAGCAGTACTTC. The chain links TRBV6-5 to TRBJ2-7, with D possibly being TRBD1 (6 bases). CDR1 and CDR2 (germline): MNHEY, SVGAGI. This CDR3 contains 13 residues. V was shortened by 6 bases and J by 6 bases, with 15 bases between the two germline ends.

V usage is TRBV7-2 and J usage is TRBJ1-5; TRBD1 agrees at 7 bases. V dropped 0 bases and J dropped 5; count of bases not matched to a gene: 4. Germline CDR1 reads SGHTA; CDR2 reads FQGNSA. There are 15 residues in the CDR3. In nucleotides, the CDR3 is TGTGCCAGCAGCTTAGCTCCGACAGGGCATCAGCCCCAGCATTTT. Amino acid sequence: CASSLAPTGHQPQHF.

This chain uses TRBV5-4 with TRBJ2-2; TRBD1 matches 7 bases. CDR3 length: 15 amino acids. Germline assignment: CDR1 SGHNT and CDR2 YYREEE (reference sequence). The J segment lost 1 base and the V segment lost 0 bases, leaving 0 bases of the junction unmatched. DNA for the CDR3: TGTGCCAGCAGCTTGGGGGACAGGAACACCGGGGAGCTGTTTTTT. Its protein product is CASSLGDRNTGELFF.

The V and J genes are TRBV12-2 and TRBJ2-3; the table's D call, TRBD2, has no DNA check behind it. TRBV12-2 is deemed a pseudogene. This CDR3 has 16 amino acids. CDR3 in DNA: TGTGCAAGTCGCTTAGCTCCTAGCGGTCGCACAGATACGCAGTATTTT. The encoded protein is CASRLAPSGRTDTQYF.

This chain joins TRBV4-2 and TRBJ2-1, with 12 bases lining up with TRBD2. V was clipped by 2 bases and J by 5 bases; unmatched bases: 10. Germline V lookup: CDR1 LGHNA, CDR2 YNFKEQ. This CDR3 has 18 amino acids. The CDR3 region has the DNA TGTGCCAGCAGCCAACGACCCGGGACTAGCGGGTCTCACAATGAGCAGTTCTTC. It encodes CASSQRPGTSGSHNEQFF.

The chain recombines TRBV7-2 with TRBJ2-5, with D perhaps matching TRBD1 or TRBD2 (6 bases each). V was clipped by 1 base and J by 7 bases, with 13 bases between them. Germline V lookup: CDR1 SGHTA, CDR2 FQGNSA. The CDR3 has 14 residues. CDR3 DNA: TGTGCCAGCAGCTTAGTATCCGGGGGCGGGACCCAGTACTTC. Translation gives CASSLVSGGGTQYF.

This CDR3 is CASSSTGRGGYTF. Here the CDR3 DNA reads TGTGCCAGCAGTTCAACAGGACGCGGTGGCTACACCTTC. The rearrangement uses TRBV6-5 and TRBJ1-2; possibly TRBD1 for D (5 bases). The V end lost 4 bases, the J end lost 7 bases, and 13 bases lay between the germline ends. The CDR3 covers 13 residues. Germline V lookup: CDR1 MNHEY, CDR2 SVGAGI.

V and J are TRBV13 and TRBJ1-2; TRBD1 matches 10 bases. Germline V lookup: CDR1 PRHDT, CDR2 FYEKMQ (reference sequence). The V gene end was trimmed by 2 bases and the J gene end by 4 bases; junction bases not matched to a gene: 4. The length of the CDR3 is 15 residues. Written as DNA, the CDR3 is TGTGCCAGCAGCTTAAGGGACAGGGGCTCCTATGGCTACACCTTC. The encoded protein is CASSLRDRGSYGYTF.

This rearrangement joins TRBV7-2 to TRBJ2-7; perhaps TRBD2 as D (5 bases). Trimming removed 0 bases at V and 6 bases at J, with 6 bases between. CDR1 is SGHTA, CDR2 FQGNSA, per germline. CDR3 length: 12 residues. The CDR3 bases are TGTGCCAGCAGCTTAGCCCGGGGCGAGCAGTACTTC. Translated: CASSLARGEQYF.

The chain joins TRBV3-1 (or the pseudogene TRBV3-2) to TRBJ2-5; 10 bases fit TRBD1. CDR3 length: 16 residues. CDR1 and CDR2 (germline): LGHDT, YNNKEL (reference sequence). The trim removed 5 bases at V and 0 bases at J, leaving 6 bases unmatched. The CDR3 loop reads CASSFGTGEYQETQYF. The CDR3 nucleotides are TGTGCCAGCAGCTTCGGGACAGGGGAATACCAAGAGACCCAGTACTTC.

V is TRBV28 and J is TRBJ1-2; D remains unclear. Germline V gene lookup returns CDR1 MDHEN and CDR2 SYDVKM. The CDR3 runs to 14 residues. V was clipped by 3 bases and J by 2 bases, with 10 bases between them. DNA of the CDR3: TGTGCCAGCAGTTTGATCCAAAGGAACTATGGCTACACCTTC. This sequence encodes CASSLIQRNYGYTF.

The rearrangement uses TRBV29-1 and TRBJ1-2, with TRBD1 matching 7 bases. CDR1 is SQVTM and CDR2 is ANQGSEA in the germline V gene. J was trimmed by 4 bases and V by 3 bases; bases with no gene match: 14. The CDR3 extends over 16 amino acids. The CDR3 DNA reads as TGCAGCGTTGATGTCGCCGGGACAGCGATTTCCTATGGCTACACCTTC. Its protein is CSVDVAGTAISYGYTF.